The 6 T cell receptor beta chains below all came from one sample that was sequenced in a study of blood T cells in healthy people across ages. Next came a second PCR, run for about 6 to 11 cycles, which used a sample-barcoded 5' primer along with a J-beta primer mix. TCRdb re-called the 5' RACE reads through MiXCR, storing one row per CDR3 protein. The sample consists of about 670,000 distinct CDR3 sequences, 35% to 50% of them appearing once. The source material was blood. Receptor source: an elderly man in good health.

This clonotype was observed a few times. The chain joins TRBV18 to TRBJ2-7, with TRBD1 as a possible D gene (5 bases). Gene TRBJ2-5 matches the end of the DNA better, so the J call may be wrong. CDR3 length: 14 amino acids. Germline V CDR1 and CDR2: KGHSH, LQKENI. The CDR3 bases are TGTGCCAGCTCACCACCGACAGAACAAGAGACCCAGTACTTC. Encoded protein: CASSPPTEQETQYF.

This chain joins TRBV3-1 and TRBJ2-5; 11 positions agree with TRBD2. In germline, CDR1 is LGHDT, CDR2 YNNKEL (reference sequence). The CDR3 loop spans 19 amino acids. V trimming: 0 bases; J trimming: 4 bases; junction bases outside the gene matches: 13. CDR3 in DNA: TGTGCCAGCAGCCAAGATCGGTTAGCGGGGGGGCTAGATATAGAGACCCAGTACTTC. Residues: CASSQDRLAGGLDIETQYF.

The chain uses TRBV7-2 and TRBJ2-1, with D perhaps given as TRBD1 or TRBD2 (5 bases each). In germline, CDR1 is SGHTA, CDR2 FQGNSA. CDR3 length equals 13 residues. Trimming removed 5 bases from V and 8 bases from J, with 13 bases in between. The CDR3 loop is CASSPGPHDEQFF. DNA for the CDR3: TGTGCCAGCAGCCCGGGACCGCACGATGAGCAGTTCTTC.

The rearrangement joins TRBV11-2 to TRBJ2-5; 9 bases are shared with TRBD1. The DNA matches TRBJ2-7 better at its end, which makes the J call doubtful. The CDR3 has 14 residues. Germline lookup yields CDR1 SGHAT and CDR2 FQNNGV. CDR3 sequence reads: CASSSGTGYHEQYF. In DNA, the CDR3 is TGTGCCAGCAGCTCCGGGACAGGGTACCACGAGCAGTACTTC.

This clonotype was detected only a few times. The chain has TRBV7-9 and TRBJ1-2; the D is unclear. V was trimmed by 1 base and J by 8 bases, leaving 14 bases between them. Germline assignment: CDR1 SEHNR and CDR2 FQNEAQ (reference sequence). The CDR3 runs 14 residues. As DNA, the CDR3 is TGTGCCAGCAGCTTAGGTACGGTGGAAGGAGGCTACACCTTC. Amino acids: CASSLGTVEGGYTF.

This clonotype appeared many times. This chain uses TRBV11-1 with TRBJ2-7, with D maybe TRBD2 (5 bases). Looked up from germline, CDR1 is SGHAT and CDR2 is FQDESV (reference sequence). The CDR3 is 15 residues long. V was cut by 0 bases and J by 1 base, with 10 bases left in between. The CDR3 reads CASSLAGSSSYEQYF. The DNA for the CDR3 is TGTGCCAGCAGCTTAGCGGGGAGCAGTTCCTACGAGCAGTACTTC.